The clone carrying this T cell receptor beta chain was seen only a few times. The sample belongs to a study of T cells after yellow fever vaccination. V lost 0 bases, J lost 5 bases, and 3 bases stayed unmatched. Germline assignment: CDR1 ENHRY and CDR2 SYGVKD. The CDR3 contains 14 residues. TCRdb processed the 5' RACE reads anew with MiXCR; each CDR3 protein has one entry. The repertoire holds 620,000 or so distinct CDR3 sequences, with 10% to 15% as singletons. The clonotype comes from a man aged 25-45 years who received the YFV17D yellow fever vaccine. The material was PBMCs, obtained on the day of the yellow fever booster vaccination. The chain is built from TRBV10-3 and TRBJ2-5; TRBD2 matches 7 bases. This CDR3 is CAISESGGGETQYF. The CDR3 nucleotides read TGTGCCATCAGTGAGTCTGGGGGAGGGGAGACCCAGTACTTC.